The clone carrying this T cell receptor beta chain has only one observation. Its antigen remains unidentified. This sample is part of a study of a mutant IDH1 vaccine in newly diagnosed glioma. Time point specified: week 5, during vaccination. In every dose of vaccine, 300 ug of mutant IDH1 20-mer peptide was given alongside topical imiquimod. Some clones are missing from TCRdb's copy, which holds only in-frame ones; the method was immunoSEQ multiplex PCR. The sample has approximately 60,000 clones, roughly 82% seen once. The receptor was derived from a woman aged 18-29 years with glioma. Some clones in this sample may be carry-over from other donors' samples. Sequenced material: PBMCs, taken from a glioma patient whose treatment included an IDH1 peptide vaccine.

The CDR3 coding sequence is TGTGCCAGCAGCGGTGGACAGGCCAACCCTGAAGCTTTCTTT. Translating it yields CASSGGQANPEAFF. The rearrangement joins TRBV9 to TRBJ1-1, with 7 bases that match TRBD1. The germline V gene encodes CDR1 SGDLS and CDR2 YYNGEE. The CDR3 spans 14 residues. V shed 3 bases and J 6 bases; nucleotides not matched to a gene: 8.